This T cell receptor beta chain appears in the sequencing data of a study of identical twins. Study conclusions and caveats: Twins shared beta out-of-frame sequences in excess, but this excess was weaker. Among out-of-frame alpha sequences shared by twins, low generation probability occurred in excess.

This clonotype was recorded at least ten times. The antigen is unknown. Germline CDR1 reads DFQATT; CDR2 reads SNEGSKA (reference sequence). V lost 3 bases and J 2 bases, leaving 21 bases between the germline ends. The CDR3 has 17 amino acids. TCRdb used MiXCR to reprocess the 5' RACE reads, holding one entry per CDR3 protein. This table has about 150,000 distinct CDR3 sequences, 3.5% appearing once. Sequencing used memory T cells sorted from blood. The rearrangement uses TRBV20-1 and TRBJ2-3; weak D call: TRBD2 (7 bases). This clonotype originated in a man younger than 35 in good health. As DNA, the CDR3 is TGCAGTGCTAGCTTTCGAGGGGGTAGCGGGCACACAGATACGCAGTATTTT. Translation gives CSASFRGGSGHTDTQYF.